This T cell receptor (beta chain) originates from a study of CD8 T cells in ankylosing spondylitis. Points from the study as a whole: Typical of ankylosing spondylitis blood, it appeared, was a TCR beta motif of roughly eight highly homologous variants.

The V gene lost 6 bases and the J gene lost 2 bases, with 6 bases spanning the gap. This CDR3 is 11 amino acids long. Germline CDR1 SQVTM, CDR2 ANQGSEA. With molecular barcodes, quantitative 5'-RACE was used to make the TCR beta libraries. TCRdb recomputed calls from the 5' RACE reads with MiXCR, one row per CDR3 protein. Of roughly 280,000 distinct CDR3 sequences detected, 20% appear once; the ten largest clones hold less than 9.5%. This clonotype came up many times. The antigen is not known. The clonotype originates from a male donor with ankylosing spondylitis or in good health (not recorded which). The chain couples TRBV29-1 to TRBJ2-3, with no clear D. The sequencing input was blood, either unsorted or a sorted T cell fraction (not recorded which). The CDR3 nucleotides read TGCAGCGTCACTTTCACAGATACGCAGTATTTT. Protein: CSVTFTDTQYF.